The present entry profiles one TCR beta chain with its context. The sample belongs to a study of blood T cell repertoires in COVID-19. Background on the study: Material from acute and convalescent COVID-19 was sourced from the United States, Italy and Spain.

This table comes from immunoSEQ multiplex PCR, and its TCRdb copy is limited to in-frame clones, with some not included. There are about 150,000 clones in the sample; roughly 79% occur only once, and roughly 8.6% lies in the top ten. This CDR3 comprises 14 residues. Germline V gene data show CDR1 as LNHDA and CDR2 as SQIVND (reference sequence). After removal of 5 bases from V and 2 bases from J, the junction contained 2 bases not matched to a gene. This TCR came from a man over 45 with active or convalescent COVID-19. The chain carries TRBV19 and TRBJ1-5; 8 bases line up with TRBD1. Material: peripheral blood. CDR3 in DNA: TGTGCCAGTAGTTCGACAGGGGGCAATCAGCCCCAGCATTTT. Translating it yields CASSSTGGNQPQHF.